The 20 T cell receptor beta chains below all came from one sample that was sequenced in a study of shared T cell receptors in the human thymus (dated by TCRdb to the early 2020s). Library creation used the immunoSEQ multiplex PCR assay. TCRdb provides this immuneACCESS table in a form limited to in-frame rearrangements. Some clones are lacking; in checked studies, under half of them reflect an unresolved V gene, and why the rest are absent is not known. For this sample there are more than 300,000 clones; roughly 94% appear just once. The ten largest clones add up to 0.015% to 0.025% of the sample. The material sequenced was thymocytes. These receptors were obtained from a human donor.

Only a few counts were recorded for this clone. In DNA form, the CDR3 reads TGTGCCAGCAGCAAACAGGGGGCAGGAGGCTACACCTTC. It specifies CASSKQGAGGYTF. The rearrangement uses TRBV5-4 and TRBJ1-2, with TRBD1 matching 9 bases. From germline, CDR1 is SGHNT and CDR2 YYREEE (reference sequence). Trimming cost V 4 bases and J 8 bases; bases outside gene matches: 6. The CDR3 is 13 amino acids.

V and J are TRBV5-4 and TRBJ2-2; D remains ambiguous. V lost 1 base and J 4 bases, leaving 11 bases between the germline ends. CDR1 is SGHNT, CDR2 YYREEE, per germline (reference sequence). CDR3 length: 15 residues. The CDR3 DNA sequence: TGTGCCAGCAGCTTGCGCCTCTGGGGCACCGGGGAGCTGTTTTTT. Translated, it gives CASSLRLWGTGELFF.

The V and J genes are TRBV10-3 and TRBJ2-7, with 7 nucleotides matching TRBD2. The CDR3 sequence is 15 residues long. Germline V gene data show CDR1 as ENHRY and CDR2 as SYGVKD. V shed 2 bases and J 0 bases; nucleotides not matched to a gene: 4. The CDR3 DNA reads as TGTGCCATCAGTGAGCTGGGGGGGTCCTCCTACGAGCAGTACTTC. This sequence encodes CAISELGGSSYEQYF.

V gene TRBV2 combines with J gene TRBJ1-5; unclear D gene. V was cut by 4 bases and J by 0 bases, with 22 bases left in between. This CDR3 is built from 19 residues. The germline CDR1 and CDR2 sequences are SNHLY and FYNNEI. As DNA, the CDR3 is TGTGCCAGCAGTGTCTTAGCGGGCCCACAAGTTAGTAGCAATCAGCCCCAGCATTTT. It is translated as CASSVLAGPQVSSNQPQHF.

The chain employs TRBV29-1 and TRBJ2-1, with TRBD2 matching over 13 bases. Looked up from germline, CDR1 is SQVTM and CDR2 is ANQGSEA. Unmatched junction bases numbered 10, after V lost 6 bases and J lost 8 bases. The CDR3 sequence is 15 residues long. The CDR3 coding sequence is TGCAGCGTCCCCAGGACTAGCGGGAGAAGCTATGAGCAGTTCTTC. As protein: CSVPRTSGRSYEQFF.

The J gene is TRBJ2-7, the V gene TRBV2, with 8 bases fitting TRBD1. The CDR3 is made up of 14 amino acids. The junction had 6 bases not matched to a gene; V was cut back by 6 bases and J by 2 bases. Germline CDR1 is SNHLY and CDR2 is FYNNEI. CDR3 DNA: TGTGCCAGCAGGCCAGTGACAGGGGCCTACGAGCAGTACTTC. Translated, it gives CASRPVTGAYEQYF.

The chain couples TRBV9 to TRBJ2-5, with 7 bases identical to TRBD1. The CDR3 contains 16 residues. Germline V gene lookup returns CDR1 SGDLS and CDR2 YYNGEE. V trimming: 3 bases; J trimming: 5 bases; junction bases outside the gene matches: 13. The CDR3, as DNA: TGTGCCAGCAGCGCCGAATCAGGGGGACCTGTCGAGACCCAGTACTTC. Translation: CASSAESGGPVETQYF.

This clone was seen only once. The chain joins TRBV29-1 to TRBJ2-7; D might be TRBD1 (6 bases). Germline V gene sequence: CDR1 SQVTM, CDR2 ANQGSEA. The CDR3 contains 17 residues. V was cut by 8 bases and J by 2 bases, with 28 bases left in between. The CDR3 DNA follows: TGCAGCATACCAGACCTCAGGGGAGACTGGGAGCCCTACGAGCAGTACTTC. Translated, it gives CSIPDLRGDWEPYEQYF.

As for this clone: Other DNA sequences from this sample encode an identical CDR3 as well. The chain recombines TRBV5-1 with TRBJ1-3; the D is unclear. This CDR3 contains 16 residues. From germline, CDR1 is SGHRS and CDR2 YFSETQ. V lost 0 bases and J 0 bases, leaving 10 bases between the germline ends. Here the CDR3 reads CASSLGGRDSGNTIYF. As DNA, the CDR3 is TGCGCCAGCAGCTTGGGCGGGAGGGACTCTGGAAACACCATATATTTT.

In the case of this clone: At one boundary the junction diverges from the germline segment, which might be a read error. This rearrangement joins TRBV5-4 to TRBJ2-1, with 7 bases that match TRBD1. Germline V gene sequence: CDR1 SGHNT, CDR2 YYREEE (reference sequence). The CDR3 is 15 amino acids. CDR3 bases: TGCGCCAGCAGCCCAGACAGGGAAGTGGACAATGAGCAGTTCTTC. It yields the protein CASSPDREVDNEQFF.

V usage is TRBV9 and J usage is TRBJ2-7; D gene unclear. In germline, CDR1 is SGDLS, CDR2 YYNGEE. CDR3 length: 21 residues. With 3 bases removed from V and 3 bases from J, the gap between germline ends came to 34 bases. CDR3 bases: TGTGCCAGCAGCGGAGGACGCCCCGGCACGGGTGTCGATAGGTCCGACTACGAGCAGTACTTC. Its translation: CASSGGRPGTGVDRSDYEQYF.

The chain is built from TRBV5-1 and TRBJ1-3, with D possibly TRBD1 on 5 matching bases. The CDR3 has 15 amino acids. V gave up 4 bases and J gave up 1 base, with 12 bases separating them. Per germline, CDR1 SGHRS and CDR2 YFSETQ. CDR3 nucleotides: TGCGCCAGCAGCGACCGTGGGGGTTCTGGAAACACCATATATTTT. This gives the protein CASSDRGGSGNTIYF.

In its sample, this clone was seen once. This sequence joins TRBV27 and TRBJ1-5, with D possibly matching TRBD1 (5 bases). Germline loops: CDR1 MNHEY, CDR2 SMNVEV (reference sequence). The CDR3 extends over 13 amino acids. V dropped 7 bases and J dropped 4 bases, with 11 bases sitting between them. The CDR3 is CASNGGDNQPQHF. The CDR3 coding sequence is TGTGCCAGCAATGGGGGTGATAATCAGCCCCAGCATTTT.

The chain is built from TRBV4-2 and TRBJ2-7, with 7 bases aligning to TRBD1. This CDR3 comprises 17 residues. V shed 1 base, J shed 0 bases, and the junction held 9 bases outside the gene matches. Germline loops: CDR1 LGHNA, CDR2 YNFKEQ. The DNA for the CDR3 is TGTGCCAGCAGCCAAGTGCAGGGGGACACGGCCTCCTACGAGCAGTACTTC. Protein: CASSQVQGDTASYEQYF.

The V gene is TRBV11-3, the J gene TRBJ2-1; 7 bases align to TRBD2. The CDR3 has 17 residues. Germline V lookup: CDR1 SGHNT, CDR2 YENEEA. Trimming removed 3 bases from V and 0 bases from J; junction bases left unmatched: 8. CDR3 amino acids: CASSFGTTSSSYNEQFF. As DNA, the CDR3 is TGTGCCAGCAGCTTTGGGACTACCTCTAGCTCCTACAATGAGCAGTTCTTC. Full variable domain (rest looked up from reference TRBV11-3 and TRBJ2-1): EAGVVQSPRYKIIEKKQPVAFWCNPISGHNTLYWYLQNLGQGPELLIRYENEEAVDDSQLPKDRFSAERLKGVDSTLKIQPAELGDSAVYLCASSFGTTSSSYNEQFFGPGTRLTVL.

This chain joins TRBV27 and TRBJ2-3; 9 bases match TRBD2. CDR1 MNHEY and CDR2 SMNVEV come from the germline V gene (reference sequence). This CDR3 region has 15 residues. J gave up 2 bases and V 2 bases, and 2 bases lay outside the gene matches. CDR3 in amino acids: CASSLRLADTDTQYF. The CDR3 DNA sequence: TGTGCCAGCAGTTTACGACTAGCGGACACAGATACGCAGTATTTT.

J is TRBJ2-7 and V is TRBV27, with D perhaps matching TRBD1 (6 bases). The CDR3 spans 13 residues. The V and J ends lost 2 bases and 2 bases respectively, with 7 bases between them. Germline CDR1 reads MNHEY; CDR2 reads SMNVEV (reference sequence). The CDR3 nucleotides are TGTGCCAGCAGTTTAGGGGGCACCTACGAGCAGTACTTC. This sequence encodes CASSLGGTYEQYF.

In its sample, this clone was seen once. This chain uses TRBV30 with TRBJ2-3; D is uncertain. Trimming stripped 0 bases from V and 2 bases from J, with 9 bases between. This CDR3 has 14 amino acids. The V gene's germline CDR1 is GTSNPN and CDR2 SVGIG (reference sequence). DNA of the CDR3: TGTGCCTGGAGTGTACGGGCCTACACAGATACGCAGTATTTT. It yields the protein CAWSVRAYTDTQYF.

The CDR3 is CASSAKTGGDEKLFF. CDR3 bases: TGCGCCAGCAGCGCCAAGACAGGGGGCGATGAAAAACTGTTTTTT. The chain joins TRBV5-1 to TRBJ1-4; the match to TRBD1 covers 10 bases. J gave up 6 bases and V 4 bases, and 6 bases lay outside the gene matches. The CDR3 loop spans 15 amino acids. Germline CDR1 reads SGHRS; CDR2 reads YFSETQ.

The chain is built from TRBV7-9 and TRBJ2-6, with 8 bases fitting TRBD1. Germline V lookup: CDR1 SEHNR, CDR2 FQNEAQ (reference sequence). This CDR3 has 18 amino acids. Trimming took 8 bases from V and 2 from J; bases not matched to a gene: 14. Here the CDR3 reads CASLEPGQAGAGANVLTF. CDR3 in DNA: TGTGCCAGCCTAGAACCGGGACAGGCCGGGGCTGGGGCCAACGTCCTGACTTTC. Looking up the rest from reference TRBV7-9 and TRBJ2-6 gives the full variable domain: DTGVSQNPRHKITKRGQNVTFRCDPISEHNRLYWYRQTLGQGPEFLTYFQNEAQLEKSRLLSDRFSAERPKGSFSTLEIQRTEQGDSAMYLCASLEPGQAGAGANVLTFGAGSRLTVL.